Listed below are T cell receptor beta chains from one sample, sequenced in a study of cytomegalovirus exposure and HLA in healthy donors. Profiled with immunoSEQ multiplex PCR; TCRdb holds only in-frame clones, not every one. The sample lists 150,000 to 200,000 clones, about 85% seen once, with around 6.9% in the top ten. Sequencing input: PBMCs. These receptors were collected from a male donor in good health and CMV-seropositive. Both conserved end residues are part of each CDR3. The order of the fields is V gene, J gene, D gene, clone size, CDR3 protein, CDR3 DNA. The D gene is left open where the match is weak. Rows may omit the clone size; those that give it use once, few, many or a size class.

v_call: TRBV5-1
j_call: TRBJ2-2
d_call: -
clone_size: -
cdr3_aa: CASSFYGNTGELFF
cdr3_nt: TGCGCCAGCAGCTTCTACGGGAACACCGGGGAGCTGTTTTTT

v_call: TRBV6-6
j_call: TRBJ1-5
d_call: -
clone_size: -
cdr3_aa: CASGDSDSNQPQHF
cdr3_nt: TGTGCCAGCGGCGACAGTGATAGCAATCAGCCCCAGCATTTT

v_call: TRBV7-3
j_call: TRBJ2-3
d_call: TRBD2
clone_size: -
cdr3_aa: CASKAGRGDTQYF
cdr3_nt: TGTGCCAGCAAAGCGGGGAGAGGAGATACGCAGTATTTT

v_call: TRBV10-3
j_call: TRBJ2-5
d_call: -
clone_size: -
cdr3_aa: CAISEGSGGSRETQYF
cdr3_nt: TGTGCCATCAGTGAGGGGTCAGGGGGGTCCCGAGAGACCCAGTACTTC

v_call: TRBV7-6
j_call: TRBJ2-5
d_call: TRBD2
clone_size: once
cdr3_aa: CASSYPLAGSQETQYF
cdr3_nt: TGTGCCAGCAGCTACCCCTTAGCGGGGTCCCAAGAGACCCAGTACTTC

v_call: TRBV19
j_call: TRBJ2-6
d_call: TRBD1
clone_size: -
cdr3_aa: CASSRDRVLTF
cdr3_nt: TGTGCCAGTAGTAGGGACAGGGTCCTGACTTTC

v_call: TRBV6-5
j_call: TRBJ1-2
d_call: TRBD1
clone_size: -
cdr3_aa: CASSSPGTGGNGYTF
cdr3_nt: TGTGCCAGCAGTTCACCAGGGACAGGGGGAAATGGCTACACCTTC

v_call: TRBV11-2
j_call: TRBJ2-7
d_call: TRBD2
clone_size: -
cdr3_aa: CASSKPGLANEQYF
cdr3_nt: TGTGCCAGCAGCAAACCGGGACTAGCCAACGAGCAGTACTTC

v_call: TRBV2
j_call: TRBJ2-4
d_call: -
clone_size: -
cdr3_aa: CASSEGLLNAAKNIQYF
cdr3_nt: TGTGCCAGCAGTGAGGGGCTTTTGAACGCGGCCAAAAACATTCAGTACTTC

v_call: TRBV10-3
j_call: TRBJ2-7
d_call: TRBD2
clone_size: -
cdr3_aa: CAISEREVSYEQYF
cdr3_nt: TGTGCCATCAGTGAGCGGGAGGTTTCCTACGAGCAGTACTTC

v_call: TRBV5-1
j_call: TRBJ1-2
d_call: TRBD1
clone_size: once
cdr3_aa: CASSIGTEANYGYTF
cdr3_nt: TGCGCCAGCAGCATAGGGACAGAAGCTAACTATGGCTACACCTTC

v_call: TRBV7-9
j_call: TRBJ1-1
d_call: TRBD1
clone_size: -
cdr3_aa: CASSLDDRTGGSEAFF
cdr3_nt: TGTGCCAGCAGCTTAGATGATAGGACAGGGGGGTCGGAAGCTTTCTTT

v_call: TRBV27
j_call: TRBJ2-1
d_call: -
clone_size: -
cdr3_aa: CASSLEENYNEQFF
cdr3_nt: TGTGCCAGCAGTTTGGAGGAAAACTACAATGAGCAGTTCTTC

v_call: TRBV19
j_call: TRBJ1-2
d_call: -
clone_size: -
cdr3_aa: CASRPLTGNNYGYTF
cdr3_nt: TGTGCCAGTAGACCCCTGACAGGAAATAACTATGGCTACACCTTC

v_call: TRBV7-2
j_call: TRBJ1-6
d_call: TRBD1
clone_size: -
cdr3_aa: CASSSRTGGLPLHF
cdr3_nt: TGTGCCAGCAGCTCGCGGACAGGCGGATTACCCCTCCACTTT

v_call: TRBV5-6
j_call: TRBJ2-4
d_call: TRBD2
clone_size: few
cdr3_aa: CASSWGLAGAKNIQYF
cdr3_nt: TGTGCCAGCAGCTGGGGACTAGCGGGAGCCAAAAACATTCAGTACTTC

v_call: TRBV21-1
j_call: TRBJ1-2
d_call: -
clone_size: -
cdr3_aa: CASSSYQKAGRLGYTF
cdr3_nt: TGTGCCAGCAGCTCATACCAGAAGGCAGGGAGGCTTGGCTACACCTTC

v_call: TRBV7-6
j_call: TRBJ2-5
d_call: -
clone_size: -
cdr3_aa: CASSRGAGPGGFGETQYF
cdr3_nt: TGTGCCAGCAGCCGGGGGGCAGGCCCTGGAGGATTTGGGGAGACCCAGTACTTC